The clone carrying this TCR beta chain has a handful of counts. The sample belongs to a study of OX40 agonist ivuxolimab in advanced cancers. For the study at large: Age averaged about 60 years (range roughly 23 to 79), and around 78% were male.

Germline V lookup: CDR1 SGDLS, CDR2 YYNGEE. CDR3 length: 15 amino acids. Trimming cost V 4 bases and J 6 bases; bases outside gene matches: 10. Assay used: immunoSEQ multiplex PCR; TCRdb lists only in-frame clones, some missing. The profile covers about 42,000 clones, with over 75% appearing a single time and about 4.5% taken by the ten largest. The V gene is TRBV9, the J gene TRBJ2-1, with TRBD2 matching over 7 bases. The sequence derives from an adult with an advanced solid tumor such as melanoma, head and neck, liver or kidney cancer. The material sequenced was CD4+ or CD8+ T cells sorted from blood, taken in a trial of the OX40 agonist ivuxolimab. The CDR3 nucleotides read TGTGCCAGCAGCCCCGGGACTAAAATCCCCAATGAGCAGTTCTTC. This encodes CASSPGTKIPNEQFF.